This T cell receptor beta chain was sequenced during a study of blood T cells in healthy people across ages. CDR3 length: 14 residues. From germline, CDR1 is SGHVS and CDR2 FQNEAQ. Using a J-beta primer mix together with a sample-barcoded 5' primer, a second PCR was run for about 6 to 12 cycles. Each sample provided no less than 2.5 million CDR3-containing paired-end reads. Each CDR3 protein gets one entry after TCRdb re-called the 5' RACE reads with MiXCR. The table has 1,800,000 or so distinct CDR3 sequences, roughly 43% seen once. On this clonotype: One junction end does not reproduce the germline sequence, and a read error may be involved.

The sample taken for sequencing was blood. This TCR was recovered from a human donor in good health. The V and J genes are TRBV7-8 and TRBJ1-5; D possibly corresponds to TRBD1 (5 bases). The CDR3 DNA follows: TGTGCCGGCAGTCCCCCTGGACACAATCAGCCCCAGCATTTT. This translates into CAGSPPGHNQPQHF. The full variable domain, its missing parts supplied by reference TRBV7-8 and TRBJ1-5, is GAGVSQSPRYKVAKRGQDVALRCDPISGHVSLFWYQQALGQGPEFLTYFQNEAQLDKSGLPSDRFFAERPEGSVSTLKIQRTQQEDSAVYLCAGSPPGHNQPQHFGDGTRLSIL.